Detailed here is one T cell receptor beta chain. Source study methods: For nucleated cells, counts were estimated from reference gene primer amplification. Sequenced by immunoSEQ multiplex PCR; TCRdb stores in-frame clones only, minus some. The V and J calls and clone size are taken from that table; D and trimming were inferred from the DNA. The sample has some 290,000 clones, roughly 88% seen once. This sample is drawn from a study of blood T cell repertoires in COVID-19. Turning to the study itself: Some COVID-19 samples were acute and others convalescent; all came from the United States, Italy and Spain. In each case, the material was cDNA or gDNA derived from T cells, B-cell-depleted T cells, or PBMCs.

The V gene lost 5 bases and the J gene lost 10 bases, with 21 bases spanning the gap. This CDR3 has 15 amino acids. Germline V lookup: CDR1 MNHEY, CDR2 SVGAGI. Followed longitudinally, the Seattle patients had been enrolled during active infection. The J gene is TRBJ1-5, the V gene TRBV6-5; D might be TRBD1 (6 bases). The sequencing sample was made of peripheral blood. The sequence was collected from a young woman with COVID-19, enrolled during active disease. CDR3 coding DNA: TGTGCCAGCAGTAGGGCCGGGACACCGGAAGGACCCCAGCATTTT. It encodes CASSRAGTPEGPQHF.